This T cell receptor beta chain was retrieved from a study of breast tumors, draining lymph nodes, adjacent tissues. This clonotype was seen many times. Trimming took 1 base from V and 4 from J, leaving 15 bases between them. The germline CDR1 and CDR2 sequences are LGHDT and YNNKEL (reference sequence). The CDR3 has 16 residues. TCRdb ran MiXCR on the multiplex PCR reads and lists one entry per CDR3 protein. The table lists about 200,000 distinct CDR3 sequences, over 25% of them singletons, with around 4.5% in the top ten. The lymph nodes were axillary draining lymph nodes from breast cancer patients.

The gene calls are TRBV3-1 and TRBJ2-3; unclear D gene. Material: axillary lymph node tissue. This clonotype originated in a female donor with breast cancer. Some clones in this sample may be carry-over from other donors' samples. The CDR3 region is CASSQVRAVESDTQYF. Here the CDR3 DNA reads TGTGCCAGCAGCCAAGTAAGAGCCGTGGAATCAGATACGCAGTATTTT.